This record concerns one TCR beta chain sequence. The antigen this receptor binds is unknown. No qualities accompany the bases; no much larger clone lies one base away. This sample is drawn from a study of shared clonotypes between healthy human individuals (dated by TCRdb to 2019 to 2021). A note on the overall study: The cohort included a few men and a couple of women between 18 and 49 years of age. The study deeply sequenced blood TCR repertoires of five healthy adults to estimate repertoire size and the extent of clonotype sharing between individuals. Libraries were prepared and TCR repertoires were sequenced by different laboratories using diverse techniques, in order to increase sequencing depth and limit assay-specific biases. Each donor's leukapheresis produced roughly between roughly 0.9 and 9 billion PBMCs. Here is what the overall study found, with its caveats: The genetic and exposure-history diversity represented was limited by the small number of donors. Sampling was restricted to blood, and TCR repertoires in tissue are likely to differ from TCR repertoires in blood. Pairwise subsampling indicated that sequencing depth was expected to affect the degree of clonotype sharing among donors.

In the germline V gene, CDR1 corresponds to LGHNA and CDR2 to YNFKEQ. From V the trimming removes 4 bases and from J it removes 6 bases, while the gene matches leave 12 bases of the junction unaccounted for. The CDR3 runs 16 residues from the cysteine to the phenylalanine. The read is trimmed to its CDR3 DNA, 48 bases read in frame from base 1. TCR CDR3 regions were amplified from genomic DNA by multiplex PCR using the deep immunoSEQ assay. Genomic DNA extracted from each cell subset was distributed evenly over all wells of several immunoSEQ 96-well plates, and each plate served as one replicate. Each replicate PCR for unsorted PBMC received about 0.3 ug genomic DNA, equal to approximately 30,000 T cell genomes. Ten immunoSEQ deep assay plates were used to sequence the unsorted PBMC genomic DNA. The purified libraries were quantified using a Qubit 3.0 fluorometer, sized with a Bioanalyzer 2100, and then quantified again using the KAPA Library Quantification kit. Every immunoSEQ 96-well plate was sequenced on a separate single-read 150-cycle Illumina NextSeq 550 flow cell. The original pipeline was this. Because the immunoSEQ output held only junctional sequences and lacked quality scores, the filtering could not match the filtering applied to full-length reads. Sequences were annotated with PyIR, a Python wrapper for IgBLAST v1.9, using IMGT germline references to assign V/J genes and CDR3. Reads were removed for weak V/J assignments (E-value above 1e-6), missing CDR3, stop codons, out-of-frame junctions, or ambiguous translated residues. V3J clonotypes were defined as sequences sharing the same inferred V gene, J gene, and CDR3 amino acid sequence. Percentage overlap between repertoires was calculated by dividing the number of shared unique clonotypes by the size of the smaller repertoire. Richness of each repertoire was evaluated using RTK rarefaction, the Chao1 estimator, and Recon v2.1 estimates of unobserved clonotypes. The table comes from immuneACCESS by way of TCRdb, which keeps in-frame sequences with V and J called. Part of the clones is missing from these tables; in studies checked, under half for an unresolved V gene and the rest for unknown reasons. Clonal size and the V and J genes are those of that table, whereas D and trimming came from the DNA. The sample table records hundreds of thousands of clones; 70% to 80% of these occur just once. The ten top clones hold roughly 13% of the sample.

Donors were healthy HIV-negative adults with no recently reported acute infections or vaccinations. Only Caucasian adults living in Nashville, Tennessee, USA were represented among the donors. In the unsorted samples, tens of millions of PBMCs were counted, and genomic DNA was extracted using the QIAamp DNA Blood Mini kit. Blood was obtained by leukapheresis, after which PBMCs were separated by Ficoll-Histopaque density gradient centrifugation and cryopreserved in liquid nitrogen vapor phase. The sequenced sample consisted of PBMCs. Here the chain combines TRBV4-2 and TRBJ2-7; 10 bases in between match TRBD1. The TCR comes from a woman aged 40 to 50 in good health. Some clones in this sample may be carry-over from other donors' samples. The nucleotide sequence reads as follows: TGTGCCAGCAGCCCAAGGAGGGGACAGGGGTCTTTCGAGCAGTACTTC. This encodes CASSPRRGQGSFEQYF.